This T cell receptor (beta chain) was captured by sequencing in a study of PD-L1 blockade in urothelial cancer. Across the whole study: Atezolizumab 1,200 mg was given intravenously every 3 weeks, starting 2014. Median T cell yield per blood sample was about 140,000 cells.

V shed 4 bases and J 2 bases; nucleotides not matched to a gene: 7. The CDR3 is 15 amino acids. Per the germline V gene, CDR1 is SEHNR and CDR2 is FQNEAQ (reference sequence). Indicated time point: pretreatment peripheral blood. The patients had locally advanced or metastatic urothelial carcinoma. TCRdb's copy holds only in-frame clones and misses some; the assay was immunoSEQ multiplex PCR. The sample holds 70,000 to 100,000 clones, roughly 84% seen once. This chain joins TRBV7-9 and TRBJ1-1; 7 bases map to TRBD1. The sample in question was PBMCs, obtained around atezolizumab (anti-PD-L1) treatment. This clonotype was obtained from a man aged 60 to 69 with urothelial cancer. The CDR3 bases are TGTGCCAGCAGCTCCTCACAGGGGTTAAACACTGAAGCTTTCTTT. Translation gives CASSSSQGLNTEAFF.